These T cell receptor beta chains were read from a single sample in a study of PD-1 blockade in classical Hodgkin lymphoma. TCRdb's copy holds only in-frame clones and misses some; the assay was immunoSEQ multiplex PCR. Found here are about 6,400 clones, roughly 86% of them singletons; the top ten hold roughly 1.5%. The sample here was CD4+ T cells from blood, taken before the fourth cycle of nivolumab. These receptors came from a human donor with classical Hodgkin lymphoma. Each CDR3 is given with its conserved first and last residue. Fields, in order: J gene, V gene, D gene, clone size, CDR3 DNA, CDR3 protein. The D gene is left open where the match is weak. Size is stated for part of the rows, as once, few or many counts, or as a class when the clone is expanded.

>TRBJ2-5|TRBV11-2|-|-
TGTGCCAGCAGCCCGGGGGTCCAAGAGACCCAGTACTTC
CASSPGVQETQYF
>TRBJ1-2|TRBV19|-|-
TGTGCCAGTAGTTCGGAGGGCTATGGCTACACCTTC
CASSSEGYGYTF
>TRBJ1-3|TRBV2|-|-
TGTGCCAGCAGTACGGCAGATGGAAACACCATATATTTT
CASSTADGNTIYF
>TRBJ1-5|TRBV2|-|few
TGTGCCAGCAGCCCCGGTGGGGTCATTCAACCCCAGCATTTT
CASSPGGVIQPQHF
>TRBJ2-2|TRBV28|-|-
TGTGCCAGCAGTTCCTACTCCGACACCGGGGAGCTGTTTTTT
CASSSYSDTGELFF
>TRBJ2-7|TRBV6-1|-|-
TGTGCCAGCAGTGTTGCGGCTTCCTACGAGCAGTACTTC
CASSVAASYEQYF
>TRBJ2-3|TRBV11-2|-|-
TGTGCCAGCAGCTGGATGGGAGGCTTATCCGCTACAGATACGCAGTATTTT
CASSWMGGLSATDTQYF
>TRBJ1-4|TRBV18|TRBD1|-
TGTGCCAGCTCCCCGGGACAGAATAATGAAAAACTGTTTTTT
CASSPGQNNEKLFF
>TRBJ2-5|TRBV4-1|-|-
TGCGCCAGCAGCCCACGTGAAAGGGGATCGGAGACCCAGTACTTC
CASSPRERGSETQYF
>TRBJ1-4|TRBV7-9|-|-
TGTGCCAGCAGCTTAGGGGCCGCTAATGAAAAACTGTTTTTT
CASSLGAANEKLFF
>TRBJ2-7|TRBV4-1|-|-
TGCGCCAGCAGCCGGGCCCCCGAACCCTACGAGCAGTACTTC
CASSRAPEPYEQYF
>TRBJ2-7|TRBV30|-|-
TGTGCCTGGGTAGAGGACGGCGCCTACGAGCAGTACTTC
CAWVEDGAYEQYF
>TRBJ2-1|TRBV10-1|-|-
TGCGCCAGCAGTGAGTCGACGCAGGGGCTTTACAATGAGCAGTTCTTC
CASSESTQGLYNEQFF
>TRBJ1-2|TRBV21-1|-|-
TGTGCCAGCACATGCCGGGGGGCGTACAAGGCGGGAGGCTACACCTTC
CASTCRGAYKAGGYTF
>TRBJ2-7|TRBV15|TRBD1|-
TGTGCCACCAGCAGAGAGTGGGGGCGGACAGGGCAGTACGAGCAGTACTTC
CATSREWGRTGQYEQYF
>TRBJ2-2|TRBV14|TRBD1|-
TGTGCCAGCAGGCACGGTCTTTTACAGGGGGCGCGCACCGGGGAGCTGTTTTTT
CASRHGLLQGARTGELFF
>TRBJ2-7|TRBV5-1|-|-
TGCGCCAGCAGCTTGGACAGGTCGGGCGAGCAGTACTTC
CASSLDRSGEQYF
>TRBJ2-1|TRBV29-1|TRBD2|-
TGCAGCGTCCGGACTAGCGGGAGTGATGAGCAGTTCTTC
CSVRTSGSDEQFF
>TRBJ2-7|TRBV2|-|-
TGTGCCAGCAGACTCTACGAGCAGTACTTC
CASRLYEQYF
>TRBJ1-3|TRBV27|-|-
TGTGCCAGCAGGCGCGCGGGAGACTCTGGAAACACCATATATTTT
CASRRAGDSGNTIYF
>TRBJ1-1|TRBV19|-|-
TGTGCCAGTAGTATACGGCCGGGGTCTGAAGCTTTCTTT
CASSIRPGSEAFF
>TRBJ2-5|TRBV12-2|-|-
TGTGCAAGTCGCTTAAGGCTAGCGGGAACCCCTCCCCCCAGGGCCCAGTACTTC
CASRLRLAGTPPPRAQYF
>TRBJ1-1|TRBV5-1|TRBD1|once
TGCGCCAGCAGCCTTCGACAGGGGAACACTGAAGCTTTCTTT
CASSLRQGNTEAFF
>TRBJ2-5|TRBV5-1|TRBD2|-
TGCGCCAGCAGCTTGCGGGGGGGGCAGGCAGAGACCCAGTACTTC
CASSLRGGQAETQYF
>TRBJ1-1|TRBV5-1|-|-
TGCGCCAGCAGCTTGGATGTTGGGGTGTGGGACACTGAAGCTTTCTTT
CASSLDVGVWDTEAFF
>TRBJ2-7|TRBV11-3|TRBD2|-
TGTGCCAGCAGCTTAGACGGGCGGGAGGGCCGGGACGAGCAGTACTTC
CASSLDGREGRDEQYF
>TRBJ2-7|TRBV10-3|-|-
TGTGCCAATGCAAGAGAAGGGGCCTACGAGCAGTACTTC
CANAREGAYEQYF
>TRBJ1-6|TRBV10-3|-|-
TGTGCCATCAGTGGCGGATTCGATGGGTCACCCCTCCACTTT
CAISGGFDGSPLHF
>TRBJ1-2|TRBV30|-|-
TGTGCCTGGAGTGTAAGGGGGGCTCCTAACTATGGCTACACCTTC
CAWSVRGAPNYGYTF
>TRBJ2-1|TRBV4-1|-|-
TGCGCCAGCAGCCAGATAGACATCATCTCCTACAATGAGCAGTTCTTC
CASSQIDIISYNEQFF
>TRBJ1-5|TRBV30|TRBD1|once
TGTGCCTGGAGCCCCGACAGGGTATCTGGCAATCAGCCCCAGCATTTT
CAWSPDRVSGNQPQHF
>TRBJ2-7|TRBV5-1|-|-
TGCGCCAGCAGCTTGGGACTTAACGACGAGCAGTACTTC
CASSLGLNDEQYF
>TRBJ2-2|TRBV6-4|-|few
TGTGCCAGCAGTGACAAGAACACCGGGGAGCTGTTTTTT
CASSDKNTGELFF
>TRBJ1-6|TRBV2|-|few
TGTGCCAGCAGTGTCGGGGATTCACCCCTCCACTTT
CASSVGDSPLHF
>TRBJ1-2|TRBV18|TRBD1|-
TGTGCCAGCTCACCGGACAGGGCCTTTCAAGGCTACACCTTC
CASSPDRAFQGYTF
>TRBJ1-2|TRBV7-2|-|-
TGTGCCAGCAGCTTGAACTCAGGATTTAACTATGGCTACACCTTC
CASSLNSGFNYGYTF
>TRBJ1-2|TRBV2|-|few
TGTGCCAGCAGTGAGAGACAGCTTAACTATGGCTACACCTTC
CASSERQLNYGYTF
>TRBJ2-5|TRBV10-1|TRBD2|-
TGCGCCAGCAGTTTTTCAGCGGGAGCTACTGAGGAGACCCAGTACTTC
CASSFSAGATEETQYF
>TRBJ1-2|TRBV19|TRBD1|-
TGTGCCAGTTCCCTCCGGGACAGAGAGCTCTATGGCTACACCTTC
CASSLRDRELYGYTF
>TRBJ2-7|TRBV5-6|-|once
TGTGCCAGCAGCTTGTATTCCGAGCAGTACTTC
CASSLYSEQYF
>TRBJ2-2|TRBV18|-|-
TGTGCCAGCTCACCACAGGGGCCGAACACCGGGGAGCTGTTTTTT
CASSPQGPNTGELFF